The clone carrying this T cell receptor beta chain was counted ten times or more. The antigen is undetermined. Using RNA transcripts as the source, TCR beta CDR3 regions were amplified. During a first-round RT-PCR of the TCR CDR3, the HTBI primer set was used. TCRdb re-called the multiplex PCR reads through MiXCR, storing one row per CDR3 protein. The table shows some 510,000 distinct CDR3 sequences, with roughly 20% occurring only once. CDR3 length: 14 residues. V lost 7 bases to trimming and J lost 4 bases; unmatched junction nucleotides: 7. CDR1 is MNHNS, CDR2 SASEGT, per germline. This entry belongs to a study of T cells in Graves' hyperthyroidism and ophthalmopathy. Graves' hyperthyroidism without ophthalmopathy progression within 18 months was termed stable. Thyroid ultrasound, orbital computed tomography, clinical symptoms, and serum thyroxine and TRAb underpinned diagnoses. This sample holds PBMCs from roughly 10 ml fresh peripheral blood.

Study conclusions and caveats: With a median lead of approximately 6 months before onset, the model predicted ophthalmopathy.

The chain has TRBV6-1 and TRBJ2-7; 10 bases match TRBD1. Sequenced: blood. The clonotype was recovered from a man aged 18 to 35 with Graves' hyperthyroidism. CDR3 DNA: TGTGCCAGCACCAAGGGGACAGGGGAATACGAGCAGTACTTC. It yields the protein CASTKGTGEYEQYF.